The clone carrying this TCR beta chain was picked up a small number of times. The sample belongs to a study of blood T cells in healthy people across ages. The germline V gene encodes CDR1 MDHEN and CDR2 SYDVKM. The germline V and J ends were trimmed by 6 bases and 1 base, with 10 bases remaining between them. The CDR3 extends over 14 amino acids. A second PCR, run for 7 to 11 cycles, used a sample-barcoded 5' primer plus a J-beta primer mix. TCRdb redid the calling of the 5' RACE reads with MiXCR, one entry per CDR3 protein. The top ten clones hold 25% to 30% of a sample with 890,000 or so distinct CDR3 sequences, around 62% of them seen once.

The TCR sequence derives from a man aged 25 to 40 in good health. V is TRBV28 and J is TRBJ1-5; no clear D. The sample was blood. The CDR3 region is CASSPGLSNQPQHF. CDR3 DNA sequence: TGTGCCAGCAGCCCTGGACTGAGCAATCAGCCCCAGCATTTT.